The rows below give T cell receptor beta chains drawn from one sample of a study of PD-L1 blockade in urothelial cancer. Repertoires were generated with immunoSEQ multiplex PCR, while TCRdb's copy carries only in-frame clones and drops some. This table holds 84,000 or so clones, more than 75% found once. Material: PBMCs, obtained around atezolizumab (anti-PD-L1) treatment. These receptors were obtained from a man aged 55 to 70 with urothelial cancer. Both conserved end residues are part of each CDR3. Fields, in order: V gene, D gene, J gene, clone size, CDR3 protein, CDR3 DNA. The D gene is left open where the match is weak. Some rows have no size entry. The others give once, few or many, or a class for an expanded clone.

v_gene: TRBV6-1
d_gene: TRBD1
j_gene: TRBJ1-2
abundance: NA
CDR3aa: CASSENRDRTRYGYTF
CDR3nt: TGTGCCAGCAGTGAAAACCGGGACAGGACCCGCTATGGCTACACCTTC

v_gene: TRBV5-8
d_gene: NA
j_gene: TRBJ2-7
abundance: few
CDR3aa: CASSYREGYEQYF
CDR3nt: TGTGCCAGCAGCTACAGGGAGGGGTACGAGCAGTACTTC

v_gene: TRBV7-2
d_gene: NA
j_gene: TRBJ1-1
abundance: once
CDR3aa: CASSLVTGRTEAFF
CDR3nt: TGTGCCAGCAGCTTAGTTACAGGGAGAACTGAAGCTTTCTTT

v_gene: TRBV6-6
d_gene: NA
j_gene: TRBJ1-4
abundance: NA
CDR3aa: CASSLGHANEKLFF
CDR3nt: TGTGCCAGCAGTTTGGGACATGCTAATGAAAAACTGTTTTTT

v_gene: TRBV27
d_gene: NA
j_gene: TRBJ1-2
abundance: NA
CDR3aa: CASSPAGGQNYGYTF
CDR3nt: TGTGCCAGCAGTCCGGCCGGGGGGCAGAACTATGGCTACACCTTC

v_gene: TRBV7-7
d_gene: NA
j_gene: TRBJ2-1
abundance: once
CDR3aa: CASSLLRQGGEQFF
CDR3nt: TGTGCTAGCAGCTTGTTGCGGCAGGGGGGCGAGCAGTTCTTC

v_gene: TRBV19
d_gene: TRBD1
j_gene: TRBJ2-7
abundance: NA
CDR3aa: CASSPLGAGGRREQYF
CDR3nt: TGTGCCAGTAGTCCGCTCGGGGCAGGGGGCCGTCGCGAGCAGTACTTC

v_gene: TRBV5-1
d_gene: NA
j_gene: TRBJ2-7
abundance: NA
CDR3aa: CASARGREQYF
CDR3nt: TGCGCCAGCGCCAGGGGACGCGAGCAGTACTTC

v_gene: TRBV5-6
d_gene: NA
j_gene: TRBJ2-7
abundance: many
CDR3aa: CASSSTGRYEQYF
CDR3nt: TGTGCCAGCAGCTCGACAGGCCGCTACGAGCAGTACTTC

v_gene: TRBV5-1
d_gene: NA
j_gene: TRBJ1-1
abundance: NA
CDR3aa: CASSSGGSRNTEAFF
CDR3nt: TGCGCCAGCAGCTCGGGGGGGTCCCGGAACACTGAAGCTTTCTTT

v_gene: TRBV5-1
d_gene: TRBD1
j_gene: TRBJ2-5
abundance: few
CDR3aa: CASSLTGGEGVVYQETQYF
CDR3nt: TGCGCCAGCAGCTTGACAGGGGGCGAGGGAGTAGTGTACCAAGAGACCCAGTACTTC

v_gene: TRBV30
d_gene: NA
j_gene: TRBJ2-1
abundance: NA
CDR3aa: CAWSDNFVYNEQFF
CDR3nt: TGTGCCTGGAGTGACAATTTTGTATACAATGAGCAGTTCTTC

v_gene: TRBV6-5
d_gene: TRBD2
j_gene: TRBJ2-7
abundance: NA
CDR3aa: CASTGLAGEPHEQYF
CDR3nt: TGTGCCAGCACCGGACTAGCGGGAGAACCCCACGAGCAGTACTTC

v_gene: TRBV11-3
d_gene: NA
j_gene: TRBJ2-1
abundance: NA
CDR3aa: CASSSGLAYNEQFF
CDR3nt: TGTGCCAGCAGCTCGGGACTTGCCTACAATGAGCAGTTCTTC

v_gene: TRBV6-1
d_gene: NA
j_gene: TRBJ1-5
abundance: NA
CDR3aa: CASMRGGGNQPQHF
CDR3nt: TGTGCCAGCATGCGGGGGGGAGGCAATCAGCCCCAGCATTTT

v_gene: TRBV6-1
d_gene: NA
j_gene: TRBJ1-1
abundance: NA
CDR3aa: CASTRRGRNTEAFF
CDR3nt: TGTGCCAGCACCAGGAGGGGCCGGAACACTGAAGCTTTCTTT

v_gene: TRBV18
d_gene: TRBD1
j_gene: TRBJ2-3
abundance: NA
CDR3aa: CASSPRTGTSTDTQYF
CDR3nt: TGTGCCAGCTCACCGAGGACAGGGACATCCACAGATACGCAGTATTTT

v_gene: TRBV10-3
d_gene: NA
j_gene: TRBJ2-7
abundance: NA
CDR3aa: CAIRGGAQQYF
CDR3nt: TGTGCCATCAGGGGGGGGGCCCAGCAGTACTTC

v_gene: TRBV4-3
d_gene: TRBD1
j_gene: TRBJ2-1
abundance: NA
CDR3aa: CASSQFTGVLSEQFF
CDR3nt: TGCGCCAGCAGCCAATTTACAGGGGTTCTAAGCGAGCAGTTCTTC

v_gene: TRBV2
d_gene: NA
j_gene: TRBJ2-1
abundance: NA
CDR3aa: CATWSRGSGNEQFF
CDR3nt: TGTGCCACCTGGAGTAGGGGATCTGGGAATGAGCAGTTCTTC

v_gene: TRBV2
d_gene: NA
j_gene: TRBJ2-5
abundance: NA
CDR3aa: CASSEGGETQYF
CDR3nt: TGTGCCAGCAGTGAGGGGGGAGAGACCCAGTACTTC

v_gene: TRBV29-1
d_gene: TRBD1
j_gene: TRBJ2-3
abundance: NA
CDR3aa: CSVERRTGTDTQYF
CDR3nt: TGCAGCGTTGAACGGCGGACAGGGACAGATACGCAGTATTTT

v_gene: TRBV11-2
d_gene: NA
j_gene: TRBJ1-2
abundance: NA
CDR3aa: CASSLGGAQIRGYTF
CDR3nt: TGTGCCAGCAGCTTGGGGGGGGCGCAAATACGTGGCTACACCTTC

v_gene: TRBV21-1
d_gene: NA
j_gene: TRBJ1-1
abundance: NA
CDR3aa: CASSKEGDRGSTEAFF
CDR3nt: TGTGCCAGCAGCAAAGAGGGAGACAGGGGCAGCACTGAAGCTTTCTTT

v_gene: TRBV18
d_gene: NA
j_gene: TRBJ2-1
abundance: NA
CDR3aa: CASSPLSGGRYNEQFF
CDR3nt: TGTGCCAGCTCACCACTTAGCGGAGGCCGATACAATGAGCAGTTCTTC

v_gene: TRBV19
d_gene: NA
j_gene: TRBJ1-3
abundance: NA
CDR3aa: CASSISGSGNTIYF
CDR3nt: TGTGCCAGTAGTATATCAGGGTCTGGAAACACCATATATTTT

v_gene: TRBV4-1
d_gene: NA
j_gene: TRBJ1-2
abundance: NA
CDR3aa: CASSQDRAGTYGYTF
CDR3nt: TGCGCCAGCAGCCAAGACAGGGCAGGGACATATGGCTACACCTTC

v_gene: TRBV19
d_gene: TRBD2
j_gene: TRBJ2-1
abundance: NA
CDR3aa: CASSYLAGPNEQFF
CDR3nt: TGTGCCAGTAGTTACCTAGCGGGACCCAATGAGCAGTTCTTC

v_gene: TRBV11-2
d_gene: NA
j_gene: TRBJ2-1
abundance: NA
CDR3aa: CASSLQAPLYNEQFF
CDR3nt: TGTGCCAGCAGCTTACAGGCGCCCCTCTACAATGAGCAGTTCTTC

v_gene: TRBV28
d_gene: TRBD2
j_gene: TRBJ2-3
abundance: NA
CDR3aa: CAHGQGGSIDTQYF
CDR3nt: TGTGCCCATGGCCAAGGCGGGAGTATAGATACGCAGTATTTT

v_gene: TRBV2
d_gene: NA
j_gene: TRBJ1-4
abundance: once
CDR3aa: CASRLGTPLGLATNEKLFF
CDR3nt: TGTGCCAGCAGACTTGGGACACCGCTTGGGCTTGCAACTAATGAAAAACTGTTTTTT

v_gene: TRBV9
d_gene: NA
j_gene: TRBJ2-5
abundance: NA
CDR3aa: CASSSVGGLETQYF
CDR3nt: TGTGCCAGCAGCTCCGTGGGGGGGCTTGAGACCCAGTACTTC

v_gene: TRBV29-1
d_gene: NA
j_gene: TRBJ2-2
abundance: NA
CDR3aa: CSHQERVVSGELFF
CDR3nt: TGCAGCCACCAGGAGAGGGTAGTTTCGGGGGAGCTGTTTTTT

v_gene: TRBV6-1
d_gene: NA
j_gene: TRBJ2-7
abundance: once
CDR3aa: CASRGHPNPYEQYF
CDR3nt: TGTGCCAGTAGAGGACACCCTAATCCCTACGAGCAGTACTTC

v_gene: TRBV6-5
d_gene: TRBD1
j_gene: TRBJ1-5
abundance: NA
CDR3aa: CASSRQGGQPQHF
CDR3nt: TGTGCCAGCAGTCGACAGGGTGGTCAGCCCCAGCATTTT

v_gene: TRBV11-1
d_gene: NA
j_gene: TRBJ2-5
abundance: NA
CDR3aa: CASSPPAARGTQETQYF
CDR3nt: TGTGCCAGCAGCCCGCCTGCGGCGCGCGGGACTCAAGAGACCCAGTACTTC

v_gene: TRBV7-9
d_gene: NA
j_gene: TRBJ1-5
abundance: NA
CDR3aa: CASSSLESQSGQPQHF
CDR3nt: TGTGCCAGCAGCTCTCTAGAGTCCCAGTCGGGTCAGCCCCAGCATTTT

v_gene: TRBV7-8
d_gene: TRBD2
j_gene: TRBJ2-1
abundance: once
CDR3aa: CASSRSGTSYNEQFF
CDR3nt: TGTGCCAGCAGTCGTTCCGGGACTAGCTACAATGAGCAGTTCTTC

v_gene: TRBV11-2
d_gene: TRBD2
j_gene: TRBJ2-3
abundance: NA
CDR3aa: CASSLSSGRGTDTQYF
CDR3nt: TGTGCCAGCAGCTTAAGTAGCGGGAGGGGCACAGATACGCAGTATTTT

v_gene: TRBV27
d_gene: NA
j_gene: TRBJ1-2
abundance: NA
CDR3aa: CAVRGSNYGYTF
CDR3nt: TGTGCCGTTCGAGGATCTAACTATGGCTACACCTTC

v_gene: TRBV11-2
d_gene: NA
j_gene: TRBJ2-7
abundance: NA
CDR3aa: CASSSGLRYEQYF
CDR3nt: TGTGCCAGCAGCTCGGGTTTGCGGTACGAGCAGTACTTC

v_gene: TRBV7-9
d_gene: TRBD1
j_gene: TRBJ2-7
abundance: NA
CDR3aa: CASSLPGQDYEQYF
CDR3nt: TGTGCCAGCAGCTTACCTGGACAGGACTACGAGCAGTACTTC

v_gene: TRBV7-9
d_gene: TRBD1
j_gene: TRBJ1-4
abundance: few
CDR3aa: CASRLFGTGKGEKLFF
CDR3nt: TGTGCCAGCAGACTATTCGGGACAGGGAAAGGTGAAAAACTGTTTTTT

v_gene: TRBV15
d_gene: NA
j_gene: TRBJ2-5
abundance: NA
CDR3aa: CATSNRQQETQYF
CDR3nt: TGTGCCACCAGCAACCGACAGCAAGAGACCCAGTACTTC

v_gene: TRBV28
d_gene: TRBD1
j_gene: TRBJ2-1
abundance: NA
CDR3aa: CASTSPTGRIEQFF
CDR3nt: TGTGCCAGCACTTCCCCGACAGGGCGTATTGAGCAGTTCTTC

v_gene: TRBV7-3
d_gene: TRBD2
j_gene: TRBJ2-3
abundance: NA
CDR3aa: CASSAGLAGEIDTQYF
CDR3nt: TGTGCCAGCAGCGCGGGACTAGCGGGAGAGATAGATACGCAGTATTTT

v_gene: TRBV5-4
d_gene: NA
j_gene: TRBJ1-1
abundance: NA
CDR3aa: CASSLTLNTEAFF
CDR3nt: TGTGCCAGCAGCTTAACACTGAACACTGAAGCTTTCTTT